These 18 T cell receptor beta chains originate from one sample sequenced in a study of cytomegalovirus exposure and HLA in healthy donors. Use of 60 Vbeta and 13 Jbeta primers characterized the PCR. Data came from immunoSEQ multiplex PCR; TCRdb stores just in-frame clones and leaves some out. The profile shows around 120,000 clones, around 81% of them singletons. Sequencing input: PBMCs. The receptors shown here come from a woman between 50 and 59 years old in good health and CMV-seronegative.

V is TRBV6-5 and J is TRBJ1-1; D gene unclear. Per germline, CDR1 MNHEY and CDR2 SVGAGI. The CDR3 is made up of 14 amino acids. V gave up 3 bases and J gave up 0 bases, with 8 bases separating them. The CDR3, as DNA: TGTGCCAGCAGTTATTCCCCTCTGAACACTGAAGCTTTCTTT. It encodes CASSYSPLNTEAFF.

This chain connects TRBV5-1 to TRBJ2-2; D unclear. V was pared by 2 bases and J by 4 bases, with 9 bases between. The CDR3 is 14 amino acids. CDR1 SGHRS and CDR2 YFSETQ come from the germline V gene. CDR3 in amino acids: CASSLSASTGELFF. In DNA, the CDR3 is TGCGCCAGCAGCTTATCAGCGTCCACCGGGGAGCTGTTTTTT.

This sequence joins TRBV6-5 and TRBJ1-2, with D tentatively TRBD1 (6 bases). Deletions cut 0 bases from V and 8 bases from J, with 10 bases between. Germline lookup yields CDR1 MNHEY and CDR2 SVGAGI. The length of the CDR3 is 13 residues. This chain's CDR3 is CASSYSERGGYTF. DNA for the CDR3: TGTGCCAGCAGTTACTCAGAAAGGGGGGGCTACACCTTC.

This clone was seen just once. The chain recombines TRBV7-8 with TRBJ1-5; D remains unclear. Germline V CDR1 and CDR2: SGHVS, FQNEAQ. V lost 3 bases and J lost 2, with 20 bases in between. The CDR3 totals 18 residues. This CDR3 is CASSLVLRGMQRNQPQHF. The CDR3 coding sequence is TGTGCCAGCAGCTTGGTGCTCAGAGGGATGCAGCGCAATCAGCCCCAGCATTTT.

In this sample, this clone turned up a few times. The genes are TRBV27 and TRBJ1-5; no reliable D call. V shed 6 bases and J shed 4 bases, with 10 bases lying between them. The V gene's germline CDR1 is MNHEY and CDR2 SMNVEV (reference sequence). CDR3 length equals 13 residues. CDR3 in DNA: TGTGCCAGCAGCCTCGAACGGAATCAGCCCCAGCATTTT. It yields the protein CASSLERNQPQHF.

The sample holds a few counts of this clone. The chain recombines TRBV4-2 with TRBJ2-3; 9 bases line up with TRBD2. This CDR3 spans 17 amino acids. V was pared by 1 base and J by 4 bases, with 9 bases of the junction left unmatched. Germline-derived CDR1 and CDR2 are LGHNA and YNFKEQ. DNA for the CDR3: TGTGCCAGCAGCCAAGTACAAAGTAGCGGGAGATCAGATACGCAGTATTTT. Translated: CASSQVQSSGRSDTQYF.

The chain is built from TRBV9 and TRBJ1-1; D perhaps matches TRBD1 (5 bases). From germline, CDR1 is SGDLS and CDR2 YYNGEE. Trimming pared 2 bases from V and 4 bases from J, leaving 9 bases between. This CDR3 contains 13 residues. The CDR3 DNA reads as TGTGCCAGCAGCGTCAGGGTGGCCACTGAAGCTTTCTTT. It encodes CASSVRVATEAFF.

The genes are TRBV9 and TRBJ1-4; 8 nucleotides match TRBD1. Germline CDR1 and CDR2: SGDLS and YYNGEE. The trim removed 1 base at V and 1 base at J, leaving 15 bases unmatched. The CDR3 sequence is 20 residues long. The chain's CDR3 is CASSVSIGTGLQGTNEKLFF. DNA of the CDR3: TGTGCCAGCAGCGTATCCATCGGGACAGGTCTACAGGGAACTAATGAAAAACTGTTTTTT.

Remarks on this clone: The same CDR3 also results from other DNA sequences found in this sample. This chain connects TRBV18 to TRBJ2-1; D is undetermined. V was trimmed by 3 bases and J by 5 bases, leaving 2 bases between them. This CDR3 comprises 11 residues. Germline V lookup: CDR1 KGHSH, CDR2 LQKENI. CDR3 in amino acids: CASSPNNEQFF. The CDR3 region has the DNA TGTGCCAGCTCACCTAACAATGAGCAGTTCTTC. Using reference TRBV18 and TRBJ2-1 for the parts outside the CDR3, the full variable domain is NAGVMQNPRHLVRRRGQEARLRCSPMKGHSHVYWYRQLPEEGLKFMVYLQKENIIDESGMPKERFSAEFPKEGPSILRIQQVVRGDSAAYFCASSPNNEQFFGPGTRLTVL.

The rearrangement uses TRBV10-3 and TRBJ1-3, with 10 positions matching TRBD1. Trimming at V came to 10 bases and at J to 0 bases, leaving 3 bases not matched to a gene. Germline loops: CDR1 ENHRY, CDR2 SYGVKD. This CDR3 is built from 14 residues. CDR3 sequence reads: CATGQGDSGNTIYF. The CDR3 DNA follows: TGTGCCACAGGACAGGGGGACTCTGGAAACACCATATATTTT.

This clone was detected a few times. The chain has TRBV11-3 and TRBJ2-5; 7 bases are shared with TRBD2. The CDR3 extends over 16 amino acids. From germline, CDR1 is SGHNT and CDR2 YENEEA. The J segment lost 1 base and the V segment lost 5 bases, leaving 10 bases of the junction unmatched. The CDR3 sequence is CASSPPGGGTQETQYF. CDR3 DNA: TGTGCCAGCAGCCCCCCTGGGGGGGGGACCCAAGAGACCCAGTACTTC.

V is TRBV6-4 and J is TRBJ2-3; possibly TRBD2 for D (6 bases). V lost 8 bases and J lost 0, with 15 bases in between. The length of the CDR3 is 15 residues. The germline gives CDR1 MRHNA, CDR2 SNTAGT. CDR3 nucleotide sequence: TGTGCCAGCGCGGCAGAGGCGGGGAGCACAGATACGCAGTATTTT. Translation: CASAAEAGSTDTQYF.

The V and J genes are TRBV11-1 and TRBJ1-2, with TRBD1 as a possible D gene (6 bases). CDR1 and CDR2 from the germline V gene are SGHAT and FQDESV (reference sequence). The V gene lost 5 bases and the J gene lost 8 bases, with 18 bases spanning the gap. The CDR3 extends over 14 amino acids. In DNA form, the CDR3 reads TGTGCCAGCAGCCCCCGTAGGGGGATCGGCGGCTACACCTTC. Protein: CASSPRRGIGGYTF.

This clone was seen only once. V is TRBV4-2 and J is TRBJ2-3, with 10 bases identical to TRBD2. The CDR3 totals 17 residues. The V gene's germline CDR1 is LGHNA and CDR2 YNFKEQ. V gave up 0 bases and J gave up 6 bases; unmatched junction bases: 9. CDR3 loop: CASSQDQREGPVDTQYF. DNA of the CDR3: TGTGCCAGCAGCCAAGATCAGCGGGAGGGGCCTGTCGATACGCAGTATTTT.

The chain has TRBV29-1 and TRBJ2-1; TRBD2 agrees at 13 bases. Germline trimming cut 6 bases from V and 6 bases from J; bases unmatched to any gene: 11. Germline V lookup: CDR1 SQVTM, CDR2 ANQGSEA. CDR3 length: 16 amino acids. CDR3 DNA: TGCAGCGTCGCAGGGACTAGCGGGGATCGGTCCAATGAGCAGTTCTTC. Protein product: CSVAGTSGDRSNEQFF.

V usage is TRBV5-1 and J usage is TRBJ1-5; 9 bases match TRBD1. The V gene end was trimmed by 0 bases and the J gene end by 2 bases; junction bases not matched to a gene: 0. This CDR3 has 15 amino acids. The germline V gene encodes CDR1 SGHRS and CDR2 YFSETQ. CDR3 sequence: CASSLGTGGNQPQHF. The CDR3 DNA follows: TGCGCCAGCAGCTTGGGGACAGGGGGCAATCAGCCCCAGCATTTT.

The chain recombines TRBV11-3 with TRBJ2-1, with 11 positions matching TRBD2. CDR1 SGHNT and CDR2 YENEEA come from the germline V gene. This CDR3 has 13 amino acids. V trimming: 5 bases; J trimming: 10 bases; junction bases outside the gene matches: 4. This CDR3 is CASSPGTSGEQFF. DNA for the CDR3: TGTGCCAGCAGCCCAGGGACTAGCGGCGAGCAGTTCTTC.

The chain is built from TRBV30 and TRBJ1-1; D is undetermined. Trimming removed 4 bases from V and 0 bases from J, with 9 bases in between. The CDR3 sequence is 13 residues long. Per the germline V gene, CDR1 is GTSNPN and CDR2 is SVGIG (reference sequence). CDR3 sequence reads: CAWKNTVNTEAFF. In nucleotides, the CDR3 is TGTGCCTGGAAAAATACGGTGAACACTGAAGCTTTCTTT.